A single sample is the source of the 3 T cell receptor beta chains below, sequenced in a study of blood T cell repertoires in COVID-19. Measured with immunoSEQ multiplex PCR; TCRdb has only the in-frame clones, and not every one. Among approximately 130,000 clones, approximately 88% were seen once, and the ten largest hold approximately 8.1%. Sequencing was done on a sample of peripheral blood. Source of these receptors: a man between 45 and 60 years old with acute or convalescent COVID-19.

The chain links TRBV19 to TRBJ2-1; a weak D match, TRBD2 (6 bases). The V end lost 7 bases, the J end lost 10 bases, and 11 bases lay between the germline ends. CDR3 length equals 11 residues. Germline CDR1 LNHDA, CDR2 SQIVND (reference sequence). This chain's CDR3 is CASTKGREQFF. CDR3 nucleotides: TGTGCCAGTACCAAGGGGAGGGAGCAGTTCTTC.

The CDR3 nucleotides read TGTGCCAGCAGCTCGGGACTAGCGGGAACCGGGGAGCTGTTTTTT. Its protein product is CASSSGLAGTGELFF. The gene calls are TRBV7-9 and TRBJ2-2, with TRBD2 matching over 13 bases. The ends lost 4 bases at V and 5 bases at J; junction bases unmatched: 1. CDR3 length: 15 amino acids. CDR1 is SEHNR, CDR2 FQNEAQ, per germline (reference sequence).

The chain carries TRBV7-9 and TRBJ2-3, with D perhaps TRBD2 (6 bases). Germline V gene lookup returns CDR1 SEHNR and CDR2 FQNEAQ (reference sequence). V dropped 6 bases and J dropped 1 base, with 17 bases sitting between them. This CDR3 has 16 amino acids. The chain's CDR3 is CASRIPSEGGTDTQYF. The CDR3 bases are TGTGCCAGCAGAATTCCTAGCGAGGGAGGCACAGATACGCAGTATTTT.